These 16 T cell receptor beta chains were sequenced from one sample in a study of cytomegalovirus exposure and HLA in healthy donors. A multiplex PCR was run with 60 Vbeta primers and 13 Jbeta primers. Profiling relied on immunoSEQ multiplex PCR, and the TCRdb table lists in-frame clones only, not all of them. The sample carries some 99,000 clones, about 70% recorded once. Sequences were obtained from PBMCs. These receptors were obtained from a female donor in good health and CMV-seronegative.

The rearrangement links TRBV30 to TRBJ1-3; 8 bases match TRBD1. The CDR3 sequence is 14 residues long. Germline lookup yields CDR1 GTSNPN and CDR2 SVGIG (reference sequence). V gave up 3 bases and J gave up 6 bases; unmatched junction bases: 7. CDR3: CAWSETGGQNTIYF. CDR3 DNA sequence: TGTGCCTGGAGCGAAACAGGGGGGCAAAACACCATATATTTT.

This clone occurred a few times. The rearrangement uses TRBV27 and TRBJ2-7; 7 bases match TRBD1. Germline V gene lookup returns CDR1 MNHEY and CDR2 SMNVEV (reference sequence). V lost 0 bases, J lost 2 bases, and 4 bases stayed unmatched. The CDR3 spans 15 residues. Written as DNA, the CDR3 is TGTGCCAGCAGTTTATCGTGGGACAGTCCCTACGAGCAGTACTTC. Amino acids: CASSLSWDSPYEQYF.

This clone has a single count. The chain employs TRBV4-1 and TRBJ2-3; no clear D gene. Deletions cut 4 bases from V and 10 bases from J, with 15 bases between. Looked up from germline, CDR1 is MGHRA and CDR2 is YSYEKL. There are 13 residues in the CDR3. CDR3 region: CASSLLPTLAQYF. The CDR3 region has the DNA TGCGCCAGCAGCCTCCTGCCTACCCTTGCGCAGTATTTT.

This clone was seen a few times. The chain combines TRBV5-6 with TRBJ1-5; D not certain. V lost 2 bases and J 7 bases, leaving 7 bases between the germline ends. Germline CDR1 is SGHDT and CDR2 is YYEEEE. This CDR3 contains 12 residues. The CDR3 bases are TGTGCCAGCAGCTTACCGGGACAGCCCCAGCATTTT. Translated: CASSLPGQPQHF.

The rearrangement links TRBV7-9 to TRBJ2-5; D is possibly TRBD1 (6 bases). Germline V CDR1 and CDR2: SEHNR, FQNEAQ (reference sequence). The CDR3 loop spans 16 amino acids. Deletions cut 7 bases from V and 1 base from J, with 19 bases between. CDR3 sequence reads: CASTQPSGQSQETQYF. Here the CDR3 DNA reads TGTGCCAGCACCCAACCGTCGGGACAAAGCCAAGAGACCCAGTACTTC.

The chain combines TRBV11-3 with TRBJ1-1; 9 bases align to TRBD1. Per germline, CDR1 SGHNT and CDR2 YENEEA. Unmatched junction bases numbered 7, after V lost 0 bases and J lost 5 bases. This CDR3 is built from 16 residues. Here the CDR3 reads CASSLEGQGRGTEAFF. CDR3 nucleotide sequence: TGTGCCAGCAGCTTAGAGGGACAGGGTCGTGGGACTGAAGCTTTCTTT.

The chain joins TRBV2 to TRBJ1-5; no clear D. Trimming took off 1 base at V and 0 bases at J, with 13 bases between the two ends. Germline V CDR1 and CDR2: SNHLY, FYNNEI. There are 17 residues in the CDR3. The CDR3 protein is CASSEGPRRSSNQPQHF. In nucleotides, the CDR3 is TGTGCCAGCAGTGAAGGGCCCAGGAGGAGTAGCAATCAGCCCCAGCATTTT.

The chain carries TRBV7-3 and TRBJ2-1, with 8 bases that match TRBD2. The CDR3 has 15 amino acids. Germline V CDR1 and CDR2: SGHTA, FQGTGA. Trimming cost V 2 bases and J 5 bases; bases outside gene matches: 5. CDR3: CASSLAGTSHNEQFF. The CDR3 DNA reads as TGTGCCAGCAGCTTAGCAGGGACTAGTCACAATGAGCAGTTCTTC. Full variable domain (remainder filled in from reference TRBV7-3 and TRBJ2-1): GAGVSQTPSNKVTEKGKYVELRCDPISGHTALYWYRQSLGQGPEFLIYFQGTGAADDSGLPNDRFFAVRPEGSVSTLKIQRTERGDSAVYLCASSLAGTSHNEQFFGPGTRLTVL.

This clone was counted a single time. This chain connects TRBV28 to TRBJ2-2, with 10 bases identical to TRBD2. The trim removed 6 bases at V and 5 bases at J, leaving 3 bases unmatched. This CDR3 has 14 amino acids. CDR1 and CDR2 from the germline V gene are MDHEN and SYDVKM. The CDR3 bases are TGTGCCAGCAGAACTAGCGGGGCTACCGGGGAGCTGTTTTTT. Encoded protein: CASRTSGATGELFF. The variable domain in full, with the rest retrieved from reference TRBV28 and TRBJ2-2, is DVKVTQSSRYLVKRTGEKVFLECVQDMDHENMFWYRQDPGLGLRLIYFSYDVKMKEKGDIPEGYSVSREKKERFSLILESASTNQTSMYLCASRTSGATGELFFGEGSRLTVL.

The sample holds many counts of this clone. This chain joins TRBV4-3 and TRBJ2-6; a weak D match, TRBD1 (5 bases). The germline V gene has CDR1 LGHNA and CDR2 YSLEER. V lost 4 bases and J lost 0, with 13 bases in between. The CDR3 consists of 17 residues. CDR3 amino acids: CASSPQGALSGANVLTF. DNA of the CDR3: TGCGCCAGCAGCCCACAAGGGGCCCTCTCTGGGGCCAACGTCCTGACTTTC.

The sample holds one count of this clone. This chain uses TRBV6-1 with TRBJ1-5; 8 bases agree with TRBD1. This CDR3 is built from 16 residues. Trimming at V came to 0 bases and at J to 6 bases, leaving 7 bases not matched to a gene. CDR1 MNHNS and CDR2 SASEGT come from the germline V gene. The CDR3 protein is CASSEATPGGSQPQHF. In DNA form, the CDR3 reads TGTGCCAGCAGTGAAGCGACCCCAGGGGGCAGTCAGCCCCAGCATTTT.

This chain uses TRBV6-1 with TRBJ1-5; weak D call: TRBD1 (6 bases). The CDR3 length is 15 residues. V was shortened by 6 bases and J by 6 bases, with 18 bases between the two germline ends. Germline CDR1 is MNHNS and CDR2 is SASEGT. CDR3 protein: CASREQGSQPQPQHF. CDR3 in DNA: TGTGCCAGCAGGGAACAGGGAAGCCAGCCTCAGCCCCAGCATTTT.

The V call is TRBV19, the J call TRBJ1-2; D is unclear. Germline V CDR1 and CDR2: LNHDA, SQIVND (reference sequence). V lost 4 bases to trimming and J lost 4 bases, with 13 bases between them. The CDR3 covers 14 residues. The CDR3 DNA reads TGTGCCAGTAGTACGCCGGGAACCCGCTATGGCTACACCTTC. The encoded protein is CASSTPGTRYGYTF.

This clone showed up just once. The chain joins TRBV19 to TRBJ2-3; no clear D gene. The CDR3 spans 14 residues. Germline CDR1 LNHDA, CDR2 SQIVND (reference sequence). Trimming stripped 3 bases from V and 0 bases from J, with 7 bases between. The CDR3 nucleotides are TGTGCCAGTAGTATGGGCCCTAGCACAGATACGCAGTATTTT. Protein: CASSMGPSTDTQYF.

The table lists this clone with a few counts. The rearrangement uses TRBV18 and TRBJ2-1; D is ambiguous. The CDR3 contains 13 residues. The germline V gene encodes CDR1 KGHSH and CDR2 LQKENI. Trimming left V 3 bases short and J 9 bases short, with 12 bases between. In DNA, the CDR3 is TGTGCCAGCTCACCCACCCAAGCTCGTGAGCAGTTCTTC. This translates into CASSPTQAREQFF.

V usage is TRBV7-2 and J usage is TRBJ2-5; D unclear. The CDR3 runs to 16 residues. The V end was cut by 3 bases, the J end by 0 bases, with 14 bases between. Germline V CDR1 and CDR2: SGHTA, FQGNSA. The CDR3 spells CASSFQSTHHQETQYF. CDR3 sequence (DNA): TGTGCCAGCAGCTTCCAAAGCACCCACCACCAAGAGACCCAGTACTTC.